The clone carrying this TCR beta chain was seen once. Its target is not known. This record comes from a study of Ad26.COV2.S vaccination and SARS-CoV-2 variants. Findings and caveats of the study: Overall T cell responses may have been underestimated by the analyses of TCR breadth and depth. Vaccine recipients and placebo recipients showed similar non-spike TCR breadth.

Germline V gene sequence: CDR1 SGHAT, CDR2 FQNNGV. V was pared by 1 base and J by 5 bases, with 11 bases between. The CDR3 extends over 14 amino acids. TCRdb keeps only in-frame clones here, not all; method: immunoSEQ multiplex PCR. The sample shows more than 300,000 clones, over 80% of them seen only once. Treatment in this sample: roughly 20 received Ad26.COV2.S at low or high dose, single or two shots; about 5 received placebo; per-sample allocation not given. Samples came from day 63 after the first vaccine or placebo injection. This specimen was peripheral blood, taken in a trial of Ad26.COV2.S vaccine versus placebo. The TCR comes from a person aged 18-65 years who received the Ad26.COV2.S COVID-19 vaccine or a placebo. The rearrangement joins TRBV11-2 to TRBJ1-1; D gene ambiguous. In DNA form, the CDR3 reads TGTGCCAGCAGCTTAGTCACGGGGATAACTGAAGCTTTCTTT. It encodes CASSLVTGITEAFF.